Each of the 9 T cell receptor beta chains below was sequenced from the same sample in a study of T cells in Graves' hyperthyroidism and ophthalmopathy (dated 2019 in TCRdb). Library method: multiplex PCR. The instrument was an Illumina HiSeq 2000. TCR beta CDR3 regions were amplified from RNA transcripts. For the first round of RT-PCR on the TCR CDR3, the HTBI primer set was used together with the Qiagen OneStep RT-PCR kit. TCRdb's own reprocessing of the public reads used fastp at Q25 and MiXCR and kept productive beta chains. Every CDR3 protein is listed once, alongside the most common genes and DNA of its rows. Present in this sample are around 350,000 distinct CDR3 sequences, about a sixth of which were seen just once. The ten largest clones take up 34% of the sample. Material: blood. The origin of the receptors is a woman aged 25 to 39 with Graves' hyperthyroidism that later progressed to Graves' ophthalmopathy.

At least ten counts were recorded for this clonotype. V is TRBV5-6 and J is TRBJ1-5; 10 bases map to TRBD1. The CDR3 has 15 amino acids. V lost 3 bases, J lost 6 bases, and 6 bases stayed unmatched. Germline V lookup: CDR1 SGHDT, CDR2 YYEEEE. CDR3 sequence reads: CASSWGQGLSQPQHF. The CDR3 DNA reads TGTGCCAGCAGCTGGGGACAGGGGTTAAGTCAGCCCCAGCATTTT.

This clonotype was found a few times. The V call is TRBV19, the J call TRBJ1-5; D remains ambiguous. The CDR3 contains 16 residues. Germline V gene data show CDR1 as LNHDA and CDR2 as SQIVND (reference sequence). V lost 0 bases and J lost 5, with 14 bases in between. The CDR3 DNA is TGTGCCAGTAGTATAGATCTCCTTGCCCCGTATCAGCCCCAGCATTTT. Protein: CASSIDLLAPYQPQHF.

The rearrangement joins TRBV19 to TRBJ2-3; D unresolved. Germline V gene sequence: CDR1 LNHDA, CDR2 SQIVND (reference sequence). The CDR3 is made up of 14 amino acids. Trimming stripped 7 bases from V and 1 base from J, with 12 bases between. The CDR3 protein is CASTTNYGTDTQYF. Written as DNA, the CDR3 is TGTGCCAGTACCACCAACTACGGCACAGATACGCAGTATTTT.

In regard to this clonotype: One base away lies a much larger clone, so this may be a sequencing read error. The CDR3 end shows no conserved phenylalanine or tryptophan, and so a read error is likely. V usage is TRBV19 and J usage is TRBJ1-5; D might be TRBD1 (6 bases). The CDR3 covers 16 residues. Germline CDR1 and CDR2: LNHDA and SQIVND (reference sequence). V was shortened by 4 bases and J by 2 bases, with 15 bases between the two germline ends. In DNA, the CDR3 is TGTGCCAGTAGTAGAAAACAGGGAGGCGGCAATCAGCCCCAGCATTCT. Its translation is CASSRKQGGGNQPQHS.

This clonotype was seen ten or more times. This rearrangement joins TRBV15 to TRBJ1-2, with a tentative D call TRBD1 (5 bases). Germline V lookup: CDR1 LNHNV, CDR2 YYDKDF (reference sequence). The CDR3 contains 16 residues. V was shortened by 1 base and J by 3 bases, with 15 bases between the two germline ends. The CDR3 sequence is CATSRGGTDVHYGYTF. CDR3 nucleotides: TGTGCCACCAGCAGAGGGGGGACGGATGTCCACTATGGCTACACCTTC.

In its sample, this clonotype was seen many times. CDR3: CASSEVLGLSTPTDTQYF. Written as DNA, the CDR3 is TGTGCCAGCAGTGAAGTTCTTGGACTTTCCACGCCCACAGATACGCAGTATTTT. V and J are TRBV2 and TRBJ2-3; D might be TRBD2 (5 bases). The CDR3 contains 18 residues. Trimming took 1 base from V and 2 from J, leaving 19 bases between them. CDR1 SNHLY and CDR2 FYNNEI come from the germline V gene.

This clonotype was counted only a few times. This chain uses TRBV30 with TRBJ2-7, with D perhaps being TRBD1 or TRBD2 (6 bases each). The V gene's germline CDR1 is GTSNPN and CDR2 SVGIG (reference sequence). The ends were cut back, 1 base at V and 3 bases at J, with 13 bases in the middle. The CDR3 spans 14 residues. The CDR3: CAWSAGGGHYEQYF. The CDR3 DNA follows: TGTGCCTGGAGTGCAGGAGGGGGGCACTACGAGCAGTACTTC.

At least ten counts were recorded for this clonotype. The V and J genes are TRBV15 and TRBJ1-5; no reliable D call. The V gene lost 4 bases and the J gene lost 5 bases, with 6 bases spanning the gap. Germline CDR1 and CDR2: LNHNV and YYDKDF (reference sequence). The CDR3 loop spans 12 amino acids. The CDR3 is CATSIGYQPQHF. The CDR3 bases are TGTGCCACCAGCATTGGGTATCAGCCCCAGCATTTT.

The genes are TRBV15 and TRBJ1-4; D might be TRBD1 (5 bases). This CDR3 contains 16 residues. The V gene's germline CDR1 is LNHNV and CDR2 YYDKDF (reference sequence). V shed 0 bases and J shed 8 bases, with 16 bases lying between them. For the CDR3, the DNA is TGTGCCACCAGCAGAGAGATTGGCAGGGCCCGCGAAAAACTGTTTTTT. Translation: CATSREIGRAREKLFF. Based on the CDR3 plus reference TRBV15 and TRBJ1-4, the full variable domain is DAMVIQNPRYQVTQFGKPVTLSCSQTLNHNVMYWYQQKSSQAPKLLFHYYDKDFNNEADTPDNFQSRRPNTSFCFLDIRSPGLGDTAMYLCATSREIGRAREKLFFGSGTQLSVL.